This T cell receptor (beta chain) emerged from a study of identical twins. This clonotype was recorded many times. Mismatch with germline at one junction end may stem from a read error. Healthy Caucasians, and only they, were the donors. Template switching supplied a universal primer site; unique molecular identifiers were carried on the cDNA. Each CDR3 protein gets one entry after TCRdb re-called the 5' RACE reads with MiXCR. The repertoire consists of 1,800,000 or so distinct CDR3 sequences, with less than 35% occurring once and the leading ten covering less than 0.35%. Germline values: CDR1 SGHRS, CDR2 YFSETQ. The CDR3 is 14 amino acids.

The sequencing input was cord blood. The chain is built from TRBV5-1 and TRBJ2-5; 9 bases align to TRBD1. This TCR came from a newborn girl in good health. The CDR3 reads CASSSTGGQETQYF. The CDR3 DNA follows: TGTGCCAGCAGTTCGACAGGGGGCCAAGAGACCCAGTACTTC.